Following are 5 T cell receptor beta chains from one sample sequenced in a study of blood T cell repertoires in COVID-19. Measured with immunoSEQ multiplex PCR; TCRdb has only the in-frame clones, and not every one. The sample yields roughly 250,000 clones, roughly three quarters seen once. Sequenced input: peripheral blood. The receptors here all came from a woman aged 40 to 55 with active or convalescent COVID-19.

The chain is built from TRBV28 and TRBJ2-3, with TRBD2 matching over 9 bases. Germline V CDR1 and CDR2: MDHEN, SYDVKM. CDR3 length equals 15 residues. V trimming: 2 bases; J trimming: 1 base; junction bases outside the gene matches: 1. In nucleotides, the CDR3 is TGTGCCAGCAGTTTAGCTAGCGGGGGCACAGATACGCAGTATTTT. Translation: CASSLASGGTDTQYF.

The V and J genes are TRBV28 and TRBJ2-3; TRBD2 is a possible D gene (5 bases). Germline lookup yields CDR1 MDHEN and CDR2 SYDVKM. CDR3 length: 14 residues. Trimming took 3 bases from V and 2 from J, leaving 9 bases between them. Written as DNA, the CDR3 is TGTGCCAGCAGTTTCGGGATTAACACAGATACGCAGTATTTT. It encodes CASSFGINTDTQYF.

The rearrangement uses TRBV15 and TRBJ2-7; D is perhaps TRBD2 (5 bases). Germline loops: CDR1 LNHNV, CDR2 YYDKDF (reference sequence). This CDR3 spans 14 amino acids. The V and J ends lost 0 bases and 0 bases respectively, with 6 bases between them. In DNA, the CDR3 is TGTGCCACCAGCAGAGATCGGGGCTCCTACGAGCAGTACTTC. It codes for CATSRDRGSYEQYF.

The chain employs TRBV6-2 or TRBV6-3 and TRBJ1-1; a weak D match, TRBD1 (5 bases). The length of the CDR3 is 11 residues. V lost 5 bases and J lost 8, with 9 bases in between. CDR1 MNHEY and CDR2 SVGEGT come from the germline V gene. The CDR3 nucleotides are TGTGCCAGCAGTCCCGGGGGGGAAGCTTTCTTT. Its translation: CASSPGGEAFF.

The V gene is TRBV28, the J gene TRBJ1-6; D not certain. CDR1 and CDR2 (germline): MDHEN, SYDVKM. V gave up 3 bases and J gave up 1 base, with 7 bases separating them. This CDR3 has 15 residues. CDR3 DNA: TGTGCCAGCAGTTTTGGCATTTCCTATAATTCACCCCTCCACTTT. This sequence encodes CASSFGISYNSPLHF.